This T cell receptor (beta chain) stems from a study of T cell responses to AZD1222 COVID-19 vaccine. About the research overall: Second doses were pooled across both intervals (about 4 or about 12 weeks). Study-wide findings and caveats: With two AZD1222 doses given, Spike-specific TCR breadth and depth both rose. Donors, mostly white British, included more females; clonal diversity was possibly underestimated. Repertoires were sampled only after the peak T cell response.

Some clones are missing from TCRdb's copy, which holds only in-frame ones; the method was immunoSEQ multiplex PCR. The table has over 150,000 clones, roughly nine tenths seen once. Remarks on this clone: Its matching antigen is unknown.

Germline V lookup: CDR1 SGHRS, CDR2 YFSETQ. The CDR3 loop spans 14 amino acids. With V trimmed by 4 bases and J by 5 bases, 8 bases remained unmatched. The chain uses TRBV5-1 and TRBJ2-5; 7 bases map to TRBD1. This sample comprised peripheral blood, obtained on day 0 of AZD1222 vaccination. This sequence was found in an adult in good health. The CDR3 loop reads CASSQRQGSETQYF. CDR3 DNA sequence: TGCGCCAGCAGCCAGCGACAGGGTTCGGAGACCCAGTACTTC.